The 4 T cell receptor beta chains listed next were all sequenced from one sample in a study of STAT5B mutations in CD4+ large granular lymphocyte leukemia. This table comes from immunoSEQ multiplex PCR, and its TCRdb copy is limited to in-frame clones, with some not included. The sample lists roughly 30,000 clones, about 70% occurring once. The specimen was CD4+ T cells from blood buffy coats. These receptors all come from a human donor in good health.

The CDR3 here is CASSWGRGGNQPQHF. In nucleotides, the CDR3 is TGTGCCAGTAGTTGGGGGCGCGGGGGCAATCAGCCCCAGCATTTT. The chain carries TRBV19 and TRBJ1-5; perhaps TRBD1 as D (6 bases). CDR3 length: 15 amino acids. Germline V gene sequence: CDR1 LNHDA, CDR2 SQIVND (reference sequence). Trimming shortened V by 5 bases and J by 2 bases, and 13 bases separated the two germline ends.

The chain combines TRBV10-3 with TRBJ2-3; 7 bases align to TRBD1. After removal of 3 bases from V and 6 bases from J, the junction contained 9 bases not matched to a gene. Germline V gives CDR1 ENHRY, CDR2 SYGVKD. This CDR3 is 15 amino acids long. The DNA for the CDR3 is TGTGCCATCAGTGATTCCGGGACAGTGCGGGATACGCAGTATTTT. It encodes CAISDSGTVRDTQYF.

This clone has just a few counts. The chain combines TRBV28 with TRBJ2-7, with D hard to call. CDR3 length: 11 amino acids. V was pared by 7 bases and J by 5 bases, with 9 bases between. Per germline, CDR1 MDHEN and CDR2 SYDVKM. DNA of the CDR3: TGTGCCAGCACCTCCATAAACGAGCAGTACTTC. Its translation: CASTSINEQYF.

This sequence joins TRBV29-1 and TRBJ1-2; 10 nucleotides match TRBD1. V lost 6 bases and J lost 7; bases outside the gene matches: 8. Germline assignment: CDR1 SQVTM and CDR2 ANQGSEA. This CDR3 is built from 13 residues. CDR3 in amino acids: CSVQETGGGGYTF. The CDR3 DNA reads TGCAGCGTCCAAGAGACAGGGGGCGGTGGCTACACCTTC.